These 17 T cell receptor beta chains share one sample of origin, sequenced in a study of T cell clonality in common variable immunodeficiency. Only in-frame clones appear in the TCRdb table, and some are missing; sequencing was by immunoSEQ multiplex PCR. The sample gives approximately 52,000 clones, none seen only once, and the top ten clones hold 3.4%. Sequenced sample: peripheral blood mononuclear cells. These receptors all stem from a person aged 18-69 years in good health.

This clone was observed at least ten times. The read halts 3 residues ahead of the CDR3 end, with the missing end drawn from the germline J gene. V gene TRBV6-4 combines with J gene TRBJ1-5; TRBD1 aligns across 9 bases. V trimming: 0 bases; J trimming: 5 bases; junction bases outside the gene matches: 11. CDR3 length: 18 amino acids. Germline values: CDR1 MRHNA, CDR2 SNTAGT. CDR3 sequence reads: CASSDSLPTGGEDQPQHF. CDR3 DNA (partial): TGTGCCAGCAGTGACTCTCTTCCAACAGGGGGCGAGGATCAGCCC.

This clone was picked up a small number of times. The CDR3 loop is CASSPRQLNYGYTF. Partial CDR3 DNA: TGTGCCAGTAGTCCCAGACAGTTAAACTATGGC. The V and J genes are TRBV19 and TRBJ1-2, with D maybe TRBD1 (5 bases). The read terminates 3 residues before the CDR3 end, so the remaining end is supplied by the germline J gene. The CDR3 has 14 amino acids. V was shortened by 5 bases and J by 2 bases, with 12 bases between the two germline ends. The germline V gene has CDR1 LNHDA and CDR2 SQIVND (reference sequence).

This clone was observed many times. The read finishes 3 residues shy of the CDR3 end, and the germline J gene is used to complete it. The rearrangement links TRBV30 to TRBJ1-6; a weak D match, TRBD1 (5 bases). The V and J ends lost 0 bases and 7 bases respectively, with 10 bases between them. CDR1 is GTSNPN, CDR2 SVGIG, per germline (reference sequence). There are 14 residues in the CDR3. CDR3 DNA, as far as it was read: TGTGCCTGGAGTGTACTCAGGGAGAATTCACCC. It translates to CAWSVLRENSP. The entire CDR3 protein is CAWSVLRENSPLHF.

This clone occurred many times. The read ends 3 residues before the CDR3 terminus; that terminus is restored from the germline J gene. V and J are TRBV2 and TRBJ1-6, with D possibly TRBD1 on 5 matching bases. Germline CDR1 reads SNHLY; CDR2 reads FYNNEI. This CDR3 has 12 amino acids. The CDR3 region is CASVGVEGPLHF. The sequenced part of the CDR3 DNA is TGTGCCAGCGTAGGGGTCGAGGGGCCC.

This clone occurred many times. The read comes to an end 3 residues before the CDR3 does, leaving the germline J gene to fill in the end. The gene calls are TRBV5-1 and TRBJ2-2; possible D gene TRBD1, 5 bases. This CDR3 spans 17 amino acids. CDR1 and CDR2 from the germline V gene are SGHRS and YFSETQ. The ends were cut back, 1 base at V and 0 bases at J, with 13 bases in the middle. The part of the CDR3 DNA that was read is TGCGCCAGCAGCTTGCGGCCAGGGCAATCGAACACCGGGGAG. As protein: CASSLRPGQSNTGE. The complete CDR3 reads CASSLRPGQSNTGELFF.

At least ten counts were recorded for this clone. The CDR3 is cut off 3 residues early in the read; its end comes from the germline J gene. Different DNA sequences within this sample yield the same CDR3. This sequence joins TRBV11-2 and TRBJ1-3; 7 bases line up with TRBD1. CDR1 SGHAT and CDR2 FQNNGV come from the germline V gene. This CDR3 spans 15 amino acids. The V gene end was trimmed by 3 bases and the J gene end by 2 bases; junction bases not matched to a gene: 4. The sequenced part of the CDR3 DNA is TGTGCCAGCAGCTTTAACAGGGGCCCTGGAAACACC. This sequence encodes CASSFNRGPGNT. The full CDR3 is CASSFNRGPGNTIYF.

This clone came up many times. The sequenced fragment ends 3 residues before the CDR3 boundary, so the rest is inferred from the germline J gene. This chain uses TRBV29-1 with TRBJ2-3; D might be TRBD1 (6 bases). The V gene lost 4 bases and the J gene lost 2 bases, with 10 bases spanning the gap. Per germline, CDR1 SQVTM and CDR2 ANQGSEA. This CDR3 region has 13 residues. The CDR3 region is CSVGGRVTDTQYF. The sequenced CDR3 bases are TGCAGCGTTGGGGGGCGCGTCACAGATACG.

This clone has at least ten counts. Read data end 3 residues before the CDR3 end; the end is taken from the germline J gene. The chain carries TRBV13 and TRBJ2-7, with a weak D call TRBD1 (5 bases). CDR1 and CDR2 (germline): PRHDT, FYEKMQ (reference sequence). This CDR3 contains 11 residues. With 4 bases removed from V and 5 bases from J, the gap between germline ends came to 6 bases. CDR3 sequence reads: CASSWGHEQYF. The sequenced CDR3 bases are TGTGCCAGCAGCTGGGGCCACGAG.

This clone was counted ten times or more. The read falls 3 residues short of the CDR3 end, and the missing part is taken from the germline J gene. The same CDR3 is also encoded by other DNA sequences in this sample. The chain is built from TRBV2 and TRBJ1-5, with D possibly being TRBD1 (5 bases). The ends were cut back, 6 bases at V and 1 base at J, with 16 bases in the middle. The CDR3 consists of 16 residues. Germline loops: CDR1 SNHLY, CDR2 FYNNEI. Incomplete CDR3 DNA: TGTGCCAGCAGCGCTCAGGGAGGTAGGAGCAATCAGCCC. The encoded protein is CASSAQGGRSNQP. The whole CDR3 protein reads CASSAQGGRSNQPQHF. Full variable domain (remainder filled in from reference TRBV2 and TRBJ1-5): EPEVTQTPSHQVTQMGQEVILRCVPISNHLYFYWYRQILGQKVEFLVSFYNNEISEKSEIFDDQFSVERPDGSNFTLKIRSTKLEDSAMYFCASSAQGGRSNQPQHFGDGTRLSIL.

This clone came up a few times. The sequence runs out 3 residues before the end of the CDR3; the remainder is reconstructed from the germline J gene. The chain employs TRBV5-1 and TRBJ1-2, with D perhaps TRBD1 (5 bases). Germline CDR1 reads SGHRS; CDR2 reads YFSETQ. The CDR3 is made up of 14 amino acids. The V end lost 1 base, the J end lost 6 bases, and 13 bases lay between the germline ends. CDR3 DNA (partial): TGCGCCAGCAGCTTGAACAGGCTCAAGGATGGC. Translated: CASSLNRLKDG. In full, the CDR3 is CASSLNRLKDGYTF.

This clone was recorded at least ten times. Read data end 3 residues before the CDR3 end; the end is taken from the germline J gene. J is TRBJ2-3 and V is TRBV19; D is possibly TRBD2 (6 bases). Germline-derived CDR1 and CDR2 are LNHDA and SQIVND (reference sequence). CDR3 length equals 15 residues. V was pared by 3 bases and J by 2 bases, with 12 bases between. The CDR3 is CASSMLSGNTDTQYF. CDR3 DNA (partial): TGTGCCAGTAGTATGCTTAGCGGCAACACAGATACG.

Many counts were recorded for this clone. The missing CDR3 end, 3 residues past where the read stops, is filled in from the germline J gene. The chain recombines TRBV20-1 with TRBJ2-2, with 8 bases aligning to TRBD2. Germline CDR1 is DFQATT and CDR2 is SNEGSKA (reference sequence). With 5 bases clipped from V and 6 bases from J, the junction kept 5 bases outside the gene matches. CDR3 size: 13 residues. The covered CDR3 bases are TGCAGTGCTTTCGGACTAGCCCCCGGGGAG. Translation gives CSAFGLAPGE. The entire CDR3 sequence reads CSAFGLAPGELFF.

Remarks on this clone: Germline is not matched at one junction end, which may reflect a read error. The read gets to within 3 residues of the CDR3 end, and the germline J gene fills in the rest. The chain carries TRBV7-7 and TRBJ2-1, with D perhaps matching TRBD2 (6 bases). In germline, CDR1 is SSHAT, CDR2 FNYEAQ (reference sequence). The CDR3 loop spans 16 amino acids. The covered CDR3 bases are TGTGCTAGCAGCTTGGACTTAGCGGCACCCTACAATGAG. It specifies CASSLDLAAPYNE. The complete CDR3 protein is CASSLDLAAPYNEQFF.

The sample holds many counts of this clone. The CDR3 end is not reached by the read, which stops 3 residues before it; the germline J gene fills it in. The V gene is TRBV4-2, the J gene TRBJ2-5; D is possibly TRBD1 (5 bases). Germline loops: CDR1 LGHNA, CDR2 YNFKEQ. The CDR3 extends over 15 amino acids. V was pared by 0 bases and J by 2 bases, with 10 bases between. The covered CDR3 bases are TGTGCCAGCAGCCAAGATCAGGGCAGACAAGAGACC. It translates to CASSQDQGRQET. The whole CDR3 is CASSQDQGRQETQYF.

The sequenced part of the CDR3 DNA is TGTGCCAGTAGGGGACAGGGGATTCAAAGCAATCAGCCC. Amino acid sequence: CASRGQGIQSNQP. The full CDR3 sequence reads CASRGQGIQSNQPQHF. This chain links TRBV19 with TRBJ1-5; 10 positions agree with TRBD1. The read comes to an end 3 residues before the CDR3 does, leaving the germline J gene to fill in the end. Trimming at V came to 6 bases and at J to 1 base, leaving 6 bases not matched to a gene. Germline values: CDR1 LNHDA, CDR2 SQIVND (reference sequence). The CDR3 runs 16 residues.

The sequenced CDR3 bases are TGTGCCTGGACTGCTGTTCCGGGACAGAAAAACACTGAA. This sequence encodes CAWTAVPGQKNTE. The full CDR3 reads CAWTAVPGQKNTEAFF. This chain uses TRBV30 with TRBJ1-1; TRBD1 matches at 7 bases. The read gets to within 3 residues of the CDR3 end, and the germline J gene fills in the rest. The CDR3 is 16 amino acids. Germline-derived CDR1 and CDR2 are GTSNPN and SVGIG (reference sequence). J lost 2 bases, V lost 4 bases, and 13 bases had no gene match. Variable domain in full (rest from reference TRBV30 and TRBJ1-1): SQTIHQWPATLVQPVGSPLSLECTVEGTSNPNLYWYRQAAGRGLQLLFYSVGIGQISSEVPQNLSASRPQDRQFILSSKKLLLSDSGFYLCAWTAVPGQKNTEAFFGQGTRLTVV.

This CDR3 is CASAGTSGQETQYF. The covered CDR3 bases are TGCGCCAGCGCCGGGACTAGTGGTCAAGAGACC. The rearrangement joins TRBV5-1 to TRBJ2-5; 8 nucleotides agree with TRBD2. Coverage ceases 3 residues before the CDR3 finishes, and the germline J gene fills in the end. The CDR3 extends over 14 amino acids. Germline trimming cut 7 bases from V and 2 bases from J; bases unmatched to any gene: 7. The germline V gene has CDR1 SGHRS and CDR2 YFSETQ.